Following are 28 T cell receptor beta chains from one sample sequenced in a study of tumor and adjacent non-tumor tissue in lung cancer. This sample's RNA came from whole unsorted tissue. More than 3 cm separated this lung sample from the edge of the tumor. TCRbeta libraries were built with three rounds of nested PCR, modified from ARM-PCR. One entry per CDR3 protein, called by TCRdb with MiXCR from the multiplex PCR reads. The table has roughly 69,000 distinct CDR3 sequences, about 77% seen once. Sequencing was carried out using distant non-tumor lung tissue. The receptors come from a man aged 60 to 75 with non-small cell lung cancer.

This clonotype has only one observation. The rearrangement links TRBV4-1 to TRBJ2-1, with a possible D match to TRBD2 (5 bases). Germline lookup yields CDR1 MGHRA and CDR2 YSYEKL. The length of the CDR3 is 15 residues. The ends were cut back, 1 base at V and 10 bases at J, with 17 bases in the middle. Here the CDR3 reads CASSQVIGSVNEQFF. CDR3 coding DNA: TGCGCCAGCAGCCAAGTTATCGGTAGCGTCAACGAGCAGTTCTTC.

Of note for this clonotype: Relative to the germline gene, one junction end is altered; a read error may explain this. The J gene is TRBJ1-5, the V gene TRBV4-2; TRBD1 matches at 8 bases. The last part of the DNA fits TRBJ2-3 better; the J call may be wrong. The CDR3 runs to 15 residues. Germline assignment: CDR1 LGHNA and CDR2 YNFKEQ. CDR3 sequence: CASSQTGTGEQPQYF. The CDR3 DNA reads as TGTGCTAGCAGCCAGACCGGGACAGGCGAGCAGCCCCAGTATTTT.

This sequence joins TRBV29-1 and TRBJ2-5, with TRBD1 as a possible D gene (5 bases). This CDR3 spans 13 amino acids. Germline-derived CDR1 and CDR2 are SQVTM and ANQGSEA. The V gene lost 2 bases and the J gene lost 13 bases, with 20 bases spanning the gap. The CDR3, as DNA: TGCAGCGTTGAAACAGGTGTACAAGTGACCTGGTACTTC. This gives the protein CSVETGVQVTWYF.

On this clonotype itself: Mismatch with germline at one junction end may stem from a read error. The genes are TRBV11-2 and TRBJ2-1; no definite D call. Germline V gives CDR1 SGHAT, CDR2 FQNNGV. CDR3 length: 15 amino acids. CDR3: CASTPLTRSYNERFF. The CDR3 DNA follows: TGTGCCAGCACCCCCCTCACAAGATCCTACAATGAGCGGTTCTTC.

The chain joins TRBV11-1 to TRBJ2-2; D might be TRBD2 (5 bases). Trimming removed 10 bases from V and 4 bases from J, with 16 bases in between. CDR1 is SGHAT and CDR2 is FQDESV in the germline V gene (reference sequence). CDR3 length: 14 residues. The CDR3 DNA reads TGTGCCACTAGCTACACTAATGGCACCGGGGAGCTGTTTTTT. It yields the protein CATSYTNGTGELFF.

In its sample, this clonotype was seen a few times. Mismatch with germline at one junction end may stem from a read error. In DNA, the CDR3 is TGTGACAGCAGCTTAGAATTCGGGGGACATGAGCGGTTCTTC. Its translation is CDSSLEFGGHERFF. This chain connects TRBV11-2 to TRBJ2-1, with D tentatively TRBD1 or TRBD2 (6 bases each). CDR3 length equals 14 residues. Germline-derived CDR1 and CDR2 are SGHAT and FQNNGV.

The chain carries TRBV6-5 and TRBJ2-7; 10 bases are shared with TRBD2. J lost 6 bases, V lost 4 bases, and 12 bases had no gene match. CDR1 is MNHEY, CDR2 SVGAGI, per germline. CDR3 length equals 16 residues. The CDR3 DNA reads TGTGCCAGCAGTTCCCTTAGCGGGAGGATCGAGGGCGAGCAGTACTTC. It encodes CASSSLSGRIEGEQYF.

With regard to this clonotype: At one end, the junction sequence differs from germline, possibly due to a read error. The rearrangement joins TRBV6-6 to TRBJ1-3, with no clear D. The CDR3 contains 14 residues. Germline CDR1 and CDR2: MNHNY and SVGAGI (reference sequence). In nucleotides, the CDR3 is TGTGCCAGCAGACAGATAGACTCTGGAAACAGCATATATTTT. Protein product: CASRQIDSGNSIYF.

As regards this clonotype: A read error may be the cause here, since a much bigger clone is one base away. The gene calls are TRBV7-9 and TRBJ1-4; D is uncertain. In germline, CDR1 is SEHNR, CDR2 FQNEAQ (reference sequence). CDR3 length: 15 residues. The CDR3 reads CARSLALRFDEKLFF. The CDR3 coding sequence is TGTGCCAGGAGCTTAGCGTTAAGGTTCGATGAAAAACTGTTTTTT.

The V gene is TRBV20-1, the J gene TRBJ2-1, with D possibly TRBD1 on 5 matching bases. Germline V gene data show CDR1 as DFQATT and CDR2 as SNEGSKA (reference sequence). CDR3 length equals 11 residues. In DNA form, the CDR3 reads TGCTCCCTTCGGAAGGGGAATGAGCAGTTCTTC. Its translation is CSLRKGNEQFF.

As concerns this clonotype: The CDR3 end shows no conserved phenylalanine or tryptophan, and so a read error is likely. The chain uses TRBV6-1 and TRBJ2-7, with D perhaps TRBD2 (6 bases). V was shortened by 2 bases and J by 4 bases, with 18 bases between the two germline ends. The germline V gene encodes CDR1 MNHNS and CDR2 SASEGT. The CDR3 totals 16 residues. The CDR3 DNA follows: TGTGCCAGCAGTGAAAGGCTAGGGCGGAGGGTTTACGAGCAGTACTAC. Its translation: CASSERLGRRVYEQYY.

Worth noting for this clonotype: The junction departs from germline at one end; a sequencing error may be responsible. The chain combines TRBV5-1 with TRBJ2-5; 7 nucleotides match TRBD1. The germline V gene encodes CDR1 SGHRS and CDR2 YFSETQ. The CDR3 runs 14 residues. The chain's CDR3 is CASTDRVSQETLYF. The CDR3, as DNA: TGCGCCAGCACAGACAGGGTCTCTCAAGAGACCCTGTACTTC.

The chain employs TRBV21-1 and TRBJ2-7; the DNA was not used to check the table's D call, TRBD1. TRBV21-1 has pseudogene status. The CDR3 is made up of 15 amino acids. The CDR3 DNA sequence: TGTGCCAGCAGCGTGAAGACGACCGGGTTAGGCGAGCAGTACTTC. It translates to CASSVKTTGLGEQYF.

At least ten counts were recorded for this clonotype. The CDR3: CSALTSGSDNEQFF. The DNA for the CDR3 is TGCAGTGCCCTCACTAGCGGGAGTGATAATGAGCAGTTCTTC. V gene TRBV20-1 combines with J gene TRBJ2-1; 11 positions agree with TRBD2. Unmatched junction bases numbered 8, after V lost 6 bases and J lost 7 bases. CDR3 length equals 14 residues. Germline V gene lookup returns CDR1 DFQATT and CDR2 SNEGSKA (reference sequence).

This clonotype was recorded a few times. At one boundary the junction diverges from the germline segment, which might be a read error. The V and J genes are TRBV5-4 and TRBJ2-4; 14 bases agree with TRBD2. The germline gives CDR1 SGHNT, CDR2 YYREEE (reference sequence). This CDR3 is built from 16 residues. The CDR3 region has the DNA TGTGCCAGCAGTTTGGGGACTAGCGGGAGTGGAAACATTCAGTACTTC. It translates to CASSLGTSGSGNIQYF.

A word on this clonotype: Germline and junction disagree at one end, which may indicate a read error. The CDR3 sequence: CASSVSVRTDRQYF. The CDR3 bases are TGTGCCAGCAGTGTAAGCGTTCGGACAGATAGGCAGTATTTT. The chain joins TRBV2 to TRBJ2-3, with D possibly matching TRBD1 (6 bases). Germline V gene sequence: CDR1 SNHLY, CDR2 FYNNEI. This CDR3 has 14 amino acids.

The chain joins TRBV4-2 to TRBJ2-3; D is uncertain. The CDR3 runs 16 residues. The V end was cut by 0 bases, the J end by 6 bases, with 16 bases between. Germline V lookup: CDR1 LGHNA, CDR2 YNFKEQ. This CDR3 reads CASSQDMAVTQDTQYF. The CDR3 region has the DNA TGTGCCAGCAGCCAAGATATGGCAGTTACCCAGGATACGCAGTATTTT.

As to this clonotype: Since the CDR3 does not end with the conserved phenylalanine or tryptophan, this likely comes from a read error. The limits of the CDR3 on the DNA are not certain, so only TCRdb's listed CDR3 is given. The chain links TRBV6-5 to TRBJ1-1. Germline-derived CDR1 and CDR2 are MNHEY and SVGAGI. Termini included, the CDR3 measures 14 amino acids. CDR3 region: CASSSLQSPLLAIY.

Points on this clonotype: Germline is not matched at one junction end, which may reflect a read error. The J gene is TRBJ2-1, the V gene TRBV20-1; 8 bases match TRBD2. The CDR3 extends over 14 amino acids. CDR1 and CDR2 from the germline V gene are DFQATT and SNEGSKA (reference sequence). The CDR3 sequence is CSAGSGTTFNEQSF. CDR3 sequence (DNA): TGCAGTGCTGGTAGCGGGACTACCTTCAATGAGCAGTCCTTC.

V is TRBV7-9 and J is TRBJ2-1, with 11 bases aligning to TRBD2. V trimming: 9 bases; J trimming: 3 bases; junction bases outside the gene matches: 10. The CDR3 spans 16 residues. Germline V gene lookup returns CDR1 SEHNR and CDR2 FQNEAQ (reference sequence). The CDR3 bases are TGTGCCAGGAGAGTTCCCGGGACTAGCGGCTACAATGAGCAGTTCTTC. It encodes CARRVPGTSGYNEQFF.

The V gene is TRBV28, the J gene TRBJ1-5; TRBD1 aligns across 7 bases. Germline assignment: CDR1 MDHEN and CDR2 SYDVKM. This CDR3 spans 12 amino acids. V lost 7 bases, J lost 7 bases, and 4 bases stayed unmatched. The CDR3 here is CASKGANQPQHF. The CDR3 coding sequence is TGTGCCAGCAAGGGGGCCAACCAGCCCCAGCATTTT.

Comment on this clonotype: The germline gene is not matched at one end of the junction; a read error may be the cause. The chain uses TRBV10-3 and TRBJ1-2, with D hard to call. The CDR3 runs 15 residues. Germline lookup yields CDR1 ENHRY and CDR2 SYGVKD. The chain's CDR3 is CDISESGQRSHGYTF. CDR3 DNA: TGTGACATCAGTGAGTCTGGGCAAAGGAGTCATGGCTACACCTTC.

Concerning this clonotype itself: An end of the junction differs from the germline gene, which may be a read error. The V and J genes are TRBV5-1 and TRBJ2-1, with D maybe TRBD2 (5 bases). The germline V gene encodes CDR1 SGHRS and CDR2 YFSETQ. The CDR3 has 13 amino acids. The CDR3 DNA follows: TGCGCCAGCAACTTGGTAGTGGGAGTGGAGCAGTTCTTC. Amino acid sequence: CASNLVVGVEQFF. Full variable domain (remainder filled in from reference TRBV5-1 and TRBJ2-1): KAGVTQTPRYLIKTRGQQVTLSCSPISGHRSVSWYQQTPGQGLQFLFEYFSETQRNKGNFPGRFSGRQFSNSRSEMNVSTLELGDSALYLCASNLVVGVEQFFGPGTRLTVL.

This clonotype came up a few times. The chain couples TRBV4-1 to TRBJ2-3; 9 positions match TRBD1. CDR1 is MGHRA and CDR2 is YSYEKL in the germline V gene. V dropped 4 bases and J dropped 1; count of bases not matched to a gene: 0. The CDR3 length is 14 residues. This CDR3 reads CASSRDRGTDTQYF. The DNA of the CDR3 is TGCGCCAGCAGCCGGGACAGGGGCACAGATACGCAGTATTTT.

This clonotype was counted at least ten times. The rearrangement links TRBV5-1 to TRBJ2-3; 8 positions match TRBD2. This CDR3 region has 14 residues. Losses at the gene ends were 3 bases for V and 4 bases for J; bases not matched to a gene: 4. Germline V CDR1 and CDR2: SGHRS, YFSETQ. CDR3 in DNA: TGCGCCAGCAGCTCGAAGCGGGAGTCAGATACGCAGTATTTT. This codes for CASSSKRESDTQYF.

As regards this clonotype: This could be a read error, since a much larger clone is one nucleotide away. The chain recombines TRBV6-1 with TRBJ2-3; TRBD2 agrees at 9 bases. The germline V gene has CDR1 MNHNS and CDR2 SASEGT. The CDR3 covers 14 residues. CDR3 nucleotides: TGTGCCAACAGTGAGGCGGGGGGGAGGGATACGCAGTATTTT. Amino acids: CANSEAGGRDTQYF.

A word on this clonotype: An end of the junction differs from the germline gene, which may be a read error. The V gene is TRBV5-1, the J gene TRBJ2-3; 9 bases fit TRBD2. The CDR3 is 15 amino acids. Looked up from germline, CDR1 is SGHRS and CDR2 is YFSETQ. CDR3 DNA: TGCGCCAACAGCCAGTTAGCGGGAGGCACAGATACGCAGTATTTT. This codes for CANSQLAGGTDTQYF. Drawing the rest from reference TRBV5-1 and TRBJ2-3, the complete variable domain is KAGVTQTPRYLIKTRGQQVTLSCSPISGHRSVSWYQQTPGQGLQFLFEYFSETQRNKGNFPGRFSGRQFSNSRSEMNVSTLELGDSALYLCANSQLAGGTDTQYFGPGTRLTVL.

About this clonotype itself: Mismatch with germline at one junction end may stem from a read error. V gene TRBV5-4 combines with J gene TRBJ2-3, with D perhaps TRBD1 or TRBD2 (5 bases each). The germline V gene encodes CDR1 SGHNT and CDR2 YYREEE (reference sequence). The CDR3 covers 14 residues. The CDR3 region has the DNA TGTGCCAGCAGCCGACAGACTACCGCAGATACACAGTATTTT. This codes for CASSRQTTADTQYF. The full variable domain, in which reference TRBV5-4 and TRBJ2-3 provide the parts outside the CDR3, is ETGVTQSPTHLIKTRGQQVTLRCSSQSGHNTVSWYQQALGQGPQFIFQYYREEENGRGNFPPRFSGLQFPNYSSELNVNALELDDSALYLCASSRQTTADTQYFGPGTRLTVL.